This T cell receptor (beta chain) was documented in a study of type 1 regulatory T cells. With respect to this clonotype: What it binds is not known.

Trimming took 5 bases from V and 3 from J; bases not matched to a gene: 3. Germline V CDR1 and CDR2: SGHTA, FQGTGA. The CDR3 extends over 15 amino acids. TCRdb re-derived calls from the reads in MiXCR, one entry per CDR3 protein. The repertoire consists of roughly 62,000 distinct CDR3 sequences, with 62% occurring once and the leading ten covering over 1.5%. The receptor was isolated from a human donor in good health. The sample taken for sequencing was cultured non-Tr1 T cells, either the whole culture or a sorted T cell fraction (not recorded which). This sequence joins TRBV7-3 and TRBJ2-2, with 10 bases identical to TRBD2. CDR3 nucleotide sequence: TGTGCCAGCAGCCCAGGACTAGCGGACACCGGGGAGCTGTTTTTT. Translation: CASSPGLADTGELFF.